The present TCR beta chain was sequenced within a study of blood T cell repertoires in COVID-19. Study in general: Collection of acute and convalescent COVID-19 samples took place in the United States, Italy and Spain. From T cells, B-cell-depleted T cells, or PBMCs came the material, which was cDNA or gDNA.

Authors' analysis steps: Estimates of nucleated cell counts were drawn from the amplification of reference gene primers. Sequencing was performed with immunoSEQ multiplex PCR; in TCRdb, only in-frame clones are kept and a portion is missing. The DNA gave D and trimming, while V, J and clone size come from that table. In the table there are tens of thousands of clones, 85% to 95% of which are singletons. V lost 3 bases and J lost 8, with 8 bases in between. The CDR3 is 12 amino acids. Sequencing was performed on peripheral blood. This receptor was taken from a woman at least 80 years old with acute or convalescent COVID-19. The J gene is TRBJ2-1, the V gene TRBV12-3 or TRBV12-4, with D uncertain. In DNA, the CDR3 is TGTGCCAGCAGTTTCCAGCGCCATGAGCAGTTCTTC. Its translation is CASSFQRHEQFF.